These 21 T cell receptor beta chains share one sample of origin, sequenced in a study of T cells in localized non-small cell lung cancer. Measured with immunoSEQ multiplex PCR; TCRdb has only the in-frame clones, and not every one. The table has fewer than 100,000 clones, about 87% seen once. Material: peripheral blood, obtained before any cancer treatment. Receptors were obtained from a man aged 40-75 years with stage I squamous cell lung carcinoma.

In nucleotides, the CDR3 is TGTGCCAGCAGGTCCAACAGGTTATCTAATGAAAAACTGTTTTTT. Its translation is CASRSNRLSNEKLFF. J is TRBJ1-4 and V is TRBV2, with a weak D call TRBD1 (5 bases). In germline, CDR1 is SNHLY, CDR2 FYNNEI. The CDR3 is 15 amino acids. V was cut by 6 bases and J by 3 bases, with 14 bases left in between.

The gene calls are TRBV7-8 and TRBJ2-7; 10 bases map to TRBD2. V trimming: 1 base; J trimming: 6 bases; junction bases outside the gene matches: 6. The CDR3 totals 15 residues. Germline V lookup: CDR1 SGHVS, CDR2 FQNEAQ. The CDR3 loop is CASSLGTGLAFEQYF. CDR3 in DNA: TGTGCCAGCAGCTTAGGTACGGGACTAGCGTTCGAGCAGTACTTC.

The chain joins TRBV7-2 to TRBJ2-7, with a possible D match to TRBD2 (5 bases). V lost 1 base and J lost 5, with 9 bases in between. CDR3 length equals 13 residues. Germline assignment: CDR1 SGHTA and CDR2 FQGNSA. The CDR3 reads CASSLGGVDEQYF. CDR3 DNA: TGTGCCAGCAGCTTAGGGGGAGTCGACGAGCAGTACTTC.

The rearrangement uses TRBV19 and TRBJ2-1, with 10 bases matching TRBD1. The CDR3 runs to 15 residues. V dropped 6 bases and J dropped 3; count of bases not matched to a gene: 5. The V gene's germline CDR1 is LNHDA and CDR2 SQIVND (reference sequence). CDR3 residues: CASSDRGRFYNEQFF. The CDR3, as DNA: TGTGCCAGTAGCGACAGGGGGCGATTCTACAATGAGCAGTTCTTC.

The V and J genes are TRBV28 and TRBJ1-1; the D gene is possibly TRBD1 (5 bases). Between the trimmed V and J ends, which lost 2 bases and 1 base, there was a span of 11 bases. Germline CDR1 reads MDHEN; CDR2 reads SYDVKM. This CDR3 contains 15 residues. CDR3 loop: CASSLAGGPNTEAFF. DNA of the CDR3: TGTGCCAGCAGTTTAGCGGGGGGACCGAACACTGAAGCTTTCTTT.

The chain employs TRBV28 and TRBJ2-6; D unresolved. CDR1 is MDHEN, CDR2 SYDVKM, per germline. With 3 bases removed from V and 7 bases from J, the gap between germline ends came to 25 bases. The CDR3 is 19 amino acids. The DNA for the CDR3 is TGTGCCAGCAGTTTTGGATCCCGATCCGGACGGATGGGAGCCAACGTCCTGACTTTC. It specifies CASSFGSRSGRMGANVLTF.

Only a few counts were recorded for this clone. This rearrangement joins TRBV4-1 to TRBJ1-6; 9 positions match TRBD1. The J segment lost 4 bases and the V segment lost 6 bases, leaving 4 bases of the junction unmatched. The length of the CDR3 is 15 residues. Germline values: CDR1 MGHRA, CDR2 YSYEKL. The CDR3 coding sequence is TGCGCCAGCAGTCGGGGACAGGGATATAATTCACCCCTCCACTTT. Its translation: CASSRGQGYNSPLHF.

This clone was seen a single time. V is TRBV4-2 and J is TRBJ2-7; possibly TRBD2 for D (5 bases). This CDR3 has 14 amino acids. CDR1 and CDR2 from the germline V gene are LGHNA and YNFKEQ. V lost 1 base and J 4 bases, leaving 11 bases between the germline ends. CDR3 DNA sequence: TGTGCCAGCAGCCAAGTCCGAGGGCAGTACGAGCAGTACTTC. Its translation is CASSQVRGQYEQYF.

The rearrangement uses TRBV7-8 and TRBJ2-2; TRBD1 matches 10 bases. V lost 5 bases and J lost 3; bases outside the gene matches: 9. The CDR3 contains 17 residues. CDR1 and CDR2 from the germline V gene are SGHVS and FQNEAQ. The CDR3 bases are TGTGCCAGCAGCCCAACACTAGGACAGGGGGACACCGGGGAGCTGTTTTTT. Its protein is CASSPTLGQGDTGELFF.

The chain joins TRBV5-1 to TRBJ2-3; TRBD1 agrees at 9 bases. CDR1 is SGHRS, CDR2 YFSETQ, per germline. This CDR3 contains 18 residues. V trimming: 6 bases; J trimming: 3 bases; junction bases outside the gene matches: 17. Here the CDR3 DNA reads TGCGCCAGCACTGGGACAGGGAGGATCGTGGCACAAACAGATACGCAGTATTTT. Its translation is CASTGTGRIVAQTDTQYF.

V is TRBV11-2 and J is TRBJ2-3; D perhaps matches TRBD2 (5 bases). CDR1 and CDR2 from the germline V gene are SGHAT and FQNNGV. The CDR3 has 14 amino acids. V was clipped by 3 bases and J by 2 bases, with 9 bases between them. The CDR3 region has the DNA TGTGCCAGCAGCTTCACGGGATACACAGATACGCAGTATTTT. Its protein product is CASSFTGYTDTQYF. Using reference TRBV11-2 and TRBJ2-3 for the parts outside the CDR3, the full variable domain is EAGVAQSPRYKIIEKRQSVAFWCNPISGHATLYWYQQILGQGPKLLIQFQNNGVVDDSQLPKDRFSAERLKGVDSTLKIQPAKLEDSAVYLCASSFTGYTDTQYFGPGTRLTVL.

The V gene is TRBV28, the J gene TRBJ1-5; D call uncertain. Trimming pared 6 bases from V and 7 bases from J, leaving 10 bases between. In germline, CDR1 is MDHEN, CDR2 SYDVKM. This CDR3 is built from 12 residues. CDR3 region: CASSRGGQPQHF. In DNA, the CDR3 is TGTGCCAGCAGCCGGGGAGGACAGCCCCAGCATTTT.

This CDR3 is CASSPGRVPDTQYF. In DNA, the CDR3 is TGTGCCAGCTCACCAGGAAGGGTTCCAGATACGCAGTATTTT. The V call is TRBV18, the J call TRBJ2-3; unclear D gene. The CDR3 loop spans 14 amino acids. V was clipped by 2 bases and J by 4 bases, with 10 bases between them. Germline V lookup: CDR1 KGHSH, CDR2 LQKENI.

This clone was seen once. The V call is TRBV7-8, the J call TRBJ1-2; D is unresolved. V was shortened by 0 bases and J by 3 bases, with 11 bases between the two germline ends. Germline V gives CDR1 SGHVS, CDR2 FQNEAQ. This CDR3 spans 15 amino acids. CDR3 bases: TGTGCCAGCAGCTTAGCGGTGGCCCCCTACTATGGCTACACCTTC. Residues: CASSLAVAPYYGYTF.

The V and J genes are TRBV2 and TRBJ2-5, with 12 bases matching TRBD2. The CDR3 spans 16 residues. J lost 2 bases, V lost 4 bases, and 5 bases had no gene match. Germline loops: CDR1 SNHLY, CDR2 FYNNEI. The CDR3 region is CASSATSGGRQETQYF. CDR3 nucleotide sequence: TGTGCCAGCAGTGCGACTAGCGGGGGAAGACAAGAGACCCAGTACTTC.

The chain couples TRBV9 to TRBJ2-2; 9 bases agree with TRBD2. Per the germline V gene, CDR1 is SGDLS and CDR2 is YYNGEE. With V trimmed by 0 bases and J by 9 bases, 9 bases remained unmatched. CDR3 length: 16 amino acids. The CDR3 region has the DNA TGTGCCAGCAGCGTAGAGGCTAGCGGGGTGGGAAGGGAGCTGTTTTTT. As protein: CASSVEASGVGRELFF. The full variable domain, its missing parts supplied by reference TRBV9 and TRBJ2-2, is DSGVTQTPKHLITATGQRVTLRCSPRSGDLSVYWYQQSLDQGLQFLIQYYNGEERAKGNILERFSAQQFPDLHSELNLSSLELGDSALYFCASSVEASGVGRELFFGEGSRLTVL.

V usage is TRBV9 and J usage is TRBJ2-2; no firm D call. This CDR3 comprises 14 residues. Germline V gene sequence: CDR1 SGDLS, CDR2 YYNGEE. The germline V and J ends were trimmed by 0 bases and 1 base, with 4 bases remaining between them. This CDR3 reads CASSVGQNTGELFF. The CDR3 nucleotides read TGTGCCAGCAGCGTAGGACAGAACACCGGGGAGCTGTTTTTT.

The CDR3 spells CASSYSVGIRNTEAFF. CDR3 nucleotide sequence: TGTGCCAGCAGTTACTCGGTAGGGATTCGGAACACTGAAGCTTTCTTT. V and J are TRBV6-5 and TRBJ1-1; D gene unclear. V gave up 0 bases and J gave up 1 base, with 12 bases separating them. Germline CDR1 reads MNHEY; CDR2 reads SVGAGI. The CDR3 covers 16 residues.

The chain links TRBV10-2 to TRBJ1-5; no firm D call. This CDR3 has 13 amino acids. The germline CDR1 and CDR2 sequences are WSHSY and SAAADI. The V end lost 6 bases, the J end lost 0 bases, and 6 bases lay between the germline ends. This chain's CDR3 is CASRSDSNQPQHF. The CDR3 bases are TGCGCCAGCAGGTCAGATAGCAATCAGCCCCAGCATTTT.

This clone was seen only a few times. The J gene is TRBJ1-5, the V gene TRBV19; no clear D gene. This CDR3 comprises 12 residues. Germline lookup yields CDR1 LNHDA and CDR2 SQIVND (reference sequence). Between the trimmed V and J ends, which lost 4 bases and 2 bases, there was a span of 3 bases. In DNA form, the CDR3 reads TGTGCCAGTAGTACGGGCAATCAGCCCCAGCATTTT. This translates into CASSTGNQPQHF.

Written as DNA, the CDR3 is TGTGCCAGCAGCTGGCGGAGACGGGACGGTAACTATGGCTACACCTTC. Translated: CASSWRRRDGNYGYTF. The chain is built from TRBV5-6 and TRBJ1-2; maybe TRBD1 (5 bases). The CDR3 is 16 residues long. The germline V and J ends were trimmed by 3 bases and 1 base, with 16 bases remaining between them. CDR1 and CDR2 from the germline V gene are SGHDT and YYEEEE.